Here is one T cell receptor (beta chain) with its context. It has no known antigen specificity. No base quality information exists; no much larger clone differs at one position. Sequencing was carried out with an Illumina HiSeq 1500. The public reads were run again by TCRdb, first through fastp at Q25 and then through MiXCR, and only productive beta chains were kept. Under each unique CDR3 protein, matching rows form one entry showing the most common genes and DNA. The sample table contains around 120,000 distinct CDR3 sequences; only one count was recorded for under 30% of them. The top ten hold around 32% of the sample. Inclusive of the bounding cysteine and phenylalanine, the CDR3 is 16 residues long. Only CDR3 DNA is held: 48 bases, read in frame from base 1. From the germline V gene, CDR1 is SGHDN and CDR2 is FVKESK. V is cut by 1 base and J by 1 base, and the space between the germline ends is 11 bases.

This sample was taken from a study of T cell repertoires in cytomegalovirus infection (dated by TCRdb to about 2019). Study-wide context: Because public TCR beta signatures pointed to carriage of CMV infection together with the matching HLA type, the HLA type of each donor mattered for the analysis. Findings and caveats that apply to the study as a whole: The ex vivo response was dominated by HLA-C-restricted CMV-specific TCR beta clonotypes, which also provided the single most frequent clonotype in two of eight donors. Cumulative frequency of public TCR beta family members discriminated carriers of CMV infection plus the relevant HLA type in this cohort and an independent roughly 320-donor cohort.

The clonotype comes from a human donor in good health (CMV status not recorded). Some clones in this sample may be carry-over from other donors' samples. The sample was PBMCs, sequenced either directly or after in vitro stimulation (not recorded which). The rearranged chain carries TRBV14 and TRBJ1-3; a confident D gene designation cannot be given. The nucleotide sequence is given as TGTGCCAGCAGCCAAGCCCTAGGGTGGTCTGGAAACACCATATATTTT. Its protein reads: CASSQALGWSGNTIYF. With the portions outside the CDR3 filled from the reference TRBV14 and TRBJ1-3 genes, the complete variable region becomes EAGVTQFPSHSVIEKGQTVTLRCDPISGHDNLYWYRRVMGKEIKFLLHFVKESKQDESGMPNNRFLAERTGGTYSTLKVQPAELEDSGVYFCASSQALGWSGNTIYFGEGSWLTVV.